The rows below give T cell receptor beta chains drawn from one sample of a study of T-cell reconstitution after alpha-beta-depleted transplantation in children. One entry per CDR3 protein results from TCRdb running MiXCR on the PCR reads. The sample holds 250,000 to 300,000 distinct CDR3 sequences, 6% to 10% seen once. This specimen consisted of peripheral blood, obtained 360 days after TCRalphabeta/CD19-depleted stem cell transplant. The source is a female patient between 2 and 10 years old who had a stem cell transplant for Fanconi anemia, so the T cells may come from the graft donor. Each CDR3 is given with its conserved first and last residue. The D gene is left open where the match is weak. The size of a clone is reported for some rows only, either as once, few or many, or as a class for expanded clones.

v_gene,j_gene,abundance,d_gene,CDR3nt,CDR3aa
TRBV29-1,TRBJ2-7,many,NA,TGCAGCGCCTCCCAGGGCACCTACGAGCAGTACTTC,CSASQGTYEQYF
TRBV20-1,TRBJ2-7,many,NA,TGCAGTGCGCACGACACCTCCTACGAGCAGTACTTC,CSAHDTSYEQYF
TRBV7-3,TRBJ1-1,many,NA,TGTGCCAGCAGCTTAGACAGCCTTACTGAAGCTTTCTTT,CASSLDSLTEAFF
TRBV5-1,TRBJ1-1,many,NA,TGCGCCAGCAGCTTGGGGAGCAGGATGAACACTGAAGCTTTCTTT,CASSLGSRMNTEAFF
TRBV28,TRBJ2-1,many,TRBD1,TGTGCCAGCAGTCCCTCGGGACAGGTAAAAGACAATGAGCAGTTCTTC,CASSPSGQVKDNEQFF
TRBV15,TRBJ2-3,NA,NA,TGTGCCACCAGCAGAGCGTGGCTTCGGGACGCCACAGATACGCAGTATTTT,CATSRAWLRDATDTQYF
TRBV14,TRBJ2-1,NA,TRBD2,TGTGCCAGCAGCCAACTAGCGGGAGCCTACAATGAGCAGTTCTTC,CASSQLAGAYNEQFF
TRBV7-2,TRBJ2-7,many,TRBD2,TGTGCCAGCAGCATAGGGACGGGGACTAGTATTTACGAGCAGTACTTC,CASSIGTGTSIYEQYF
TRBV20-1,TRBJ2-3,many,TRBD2,TGCAGTGCTATGAAAGCGGGAGTCACAGATACGCAGTATTTT,CSAMKAGVTDTQYF
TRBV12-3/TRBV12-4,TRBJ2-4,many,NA,TGTGCCAGCAGTTCCTCCCCGACCATTCAGTACTTC,CASSSSPTIQYF
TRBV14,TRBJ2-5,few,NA,TGTGCCAGCAGCCAGTTAAGGCGGACAGCGAGAGAGACCCAGTACTTC,CASSQLRRTARETQYF
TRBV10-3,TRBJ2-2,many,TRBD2,TGTGCCATCAGTGAGTCGAGCCTAGCGGGAGGGTACACCGGGGAGCTGTTTTTT,CAISESSLAGGYTGELFF
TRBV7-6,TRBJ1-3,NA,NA,TGTGCCAGCAGCTCCGAGGGAAACACCATATATTTT,CASSSEGNTIYF
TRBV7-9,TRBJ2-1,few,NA,TGTGCCAGCAGCTTGGTCGGAACAACCATGAATGAGCAGTTCTTC,CASSLVGTTMNEQFF
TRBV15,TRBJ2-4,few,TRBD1,TGTGCCACCAGCAGAGATCGACAGGGGGCTTACATTCAGTACTTC,CATSRDRQGAYIQYF
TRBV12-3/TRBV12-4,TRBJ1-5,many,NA,TGTGCCAGCAGCGCGCTGGGCAATCAGCCCCAGCATTTT,CASSALGNQPQHF
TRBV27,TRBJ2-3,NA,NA,TGTGCCAGACTAGATAGCACAGATACGCAGTATTTT,CARLDSTDTQYF
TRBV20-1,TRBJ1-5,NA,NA,TGCAGTGCTGCCCGTTCAAGCAATCAGCCCCAGCATTTT,CSAARSSNQPQHF
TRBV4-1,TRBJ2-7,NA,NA,TGCGCCAGCAGCCAAGCAGGAGTGGGGCGCTACGAGCAGTACTTC,CASSQAGVGRYEQYF
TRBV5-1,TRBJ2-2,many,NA,TGCGCCAGCAGCTTGGTTTGGGGATCGGAAAACACCGGGGAGCTGTTTTTT,CASSLVWGSENTGELFF
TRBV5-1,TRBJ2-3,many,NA,TGCGCCAGCGCCTCCGGCGGGGATACGCAGTATTTT,CASASGGDTQYF
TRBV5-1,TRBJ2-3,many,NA,TGCGCCAGCAGCTGGGCACTACAGGGCACAGATACGCAGTATTTT,CASSWALQGTDTQYF
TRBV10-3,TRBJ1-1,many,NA,TGTGCCGTCGGACCGGGGGGGACTGAAGCTTTCTTT,CAVGPGGTEAFF
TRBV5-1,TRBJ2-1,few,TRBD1,TGCGCCAGCAGCTCACAGGGGTCCAGCAATGAGCAGTTCTTC,CASSSQGSSNEQFF
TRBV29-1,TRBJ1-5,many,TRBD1,TGCAGCGTCCATACAGGGGGTGGTCAGCCCCAGCATTTT,CSVHTGGGQPQHF
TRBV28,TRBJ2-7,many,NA,TGTGCCAGCAGTCTGAGGGCCTTGACTAGTCTCGTCTACGAGCAGTACTTC,CASSLRALTSLVYEQYF
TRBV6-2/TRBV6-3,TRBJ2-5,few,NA,TGTGCCAGCAGTTACAAACTGTTCGGGGAGACCCAGTACTTC,CASSYKLFGETQYF
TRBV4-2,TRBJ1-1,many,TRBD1,TGTGCCAGCAGCCAAGGATCGGGGACAGGGGCTTTCTTT,CASSQGSGTGAFF
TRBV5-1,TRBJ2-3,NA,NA,TGCGCCAGCAGCTTGGACAACAGTCATACGCAGTATTTT,CASSLDNSHTQYF
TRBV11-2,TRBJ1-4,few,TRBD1,TGTGCCAGCAGCCTTCTTCCTGGACAGGTGAATGAAAAACTGTTTTTT,CASSLLPGQVNEKLFF
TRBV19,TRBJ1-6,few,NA,TGTGCCAGTAGTAATCCGACGGGGCAGTACTCACCCCTCCACTTT,CASSNPTGQYSPLHF
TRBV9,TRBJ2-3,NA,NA,TGTGCCAGCAGCGTATCTCTTCCTAGCACAGATACGCAGTATTTT,CASSVSLPSTDTQYF
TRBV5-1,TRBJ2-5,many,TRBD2,TGCGCCAGCAGCTCGACCCTAGCGGGGCAAGAGACCCAGTACTTC,CASSSTLAGQETQYF
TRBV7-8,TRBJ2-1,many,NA,TGTGCCAGCAGCTTAGTTAGCGCGGAGCAGTTCTTC,CASSLVSAEQFF
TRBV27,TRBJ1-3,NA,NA,TGTGCCAGCAGGCCTGATAGGGGGGTCGGAAACACCATATATTTT,CASRPDRGVGNTIYF
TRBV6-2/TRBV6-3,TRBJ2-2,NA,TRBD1,TGTGCCAGCAGCCGGGACAGTTCGTTTGTCACCGGGGAGCTGTTTTTT,CASSRDSSFVTGELFF
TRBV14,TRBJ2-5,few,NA,TGTGCCAGCAGCCAAGAGGGTCTCGTGGGAGAGACCCAGTACTTC,CASSQEGLVGETQYF
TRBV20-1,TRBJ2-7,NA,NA,TGCAGTGCTAGCGGCACGCTCTACGAGCAGTACTTC,CSASGTLYEQYF